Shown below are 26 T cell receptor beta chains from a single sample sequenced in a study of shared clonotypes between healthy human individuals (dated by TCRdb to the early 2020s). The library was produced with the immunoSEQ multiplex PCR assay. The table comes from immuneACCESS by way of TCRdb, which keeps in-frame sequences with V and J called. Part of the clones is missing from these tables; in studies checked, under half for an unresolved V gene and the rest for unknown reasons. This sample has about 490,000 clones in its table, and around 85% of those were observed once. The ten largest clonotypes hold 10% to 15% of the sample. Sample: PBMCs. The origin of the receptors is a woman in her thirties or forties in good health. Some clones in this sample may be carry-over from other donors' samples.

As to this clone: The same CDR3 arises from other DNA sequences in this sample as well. The CDR3 is CASSPGTGGYEQYF. The CDR3, as DNA: TGTGCCAGCAGCCCCGGGACAGGGGGCTACGAGCAGTACTTC. The genes are TRBV5-4 and TRBJ2-7; TRBD1 matches at 11 bases. This CDR3 is 14 amino acids long. The germline V gene encodes CDR1 SGHNT and CDR2 YYREEE (reference sequence). The ends lost 4 bases at V and 3 bases at J; junction bases unmatched: 3.

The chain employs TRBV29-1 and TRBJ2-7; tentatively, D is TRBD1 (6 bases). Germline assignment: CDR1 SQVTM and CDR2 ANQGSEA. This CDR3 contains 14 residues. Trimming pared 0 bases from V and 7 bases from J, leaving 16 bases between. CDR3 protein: CSVEDKIQGKEQYF. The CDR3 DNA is TGCAGCGTTGAAGATAAAATCCAGGGGAAAGAGCAGTACTTC.

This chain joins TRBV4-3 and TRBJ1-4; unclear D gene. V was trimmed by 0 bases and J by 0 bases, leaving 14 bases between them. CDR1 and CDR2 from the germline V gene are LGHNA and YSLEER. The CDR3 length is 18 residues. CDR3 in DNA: TGCGCCAGCAGCCAAGATGTTGCAGGATCAGCAACTAATGAAAAACTGTTTTTT. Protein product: CASSQDVAGSATNEKLFF.

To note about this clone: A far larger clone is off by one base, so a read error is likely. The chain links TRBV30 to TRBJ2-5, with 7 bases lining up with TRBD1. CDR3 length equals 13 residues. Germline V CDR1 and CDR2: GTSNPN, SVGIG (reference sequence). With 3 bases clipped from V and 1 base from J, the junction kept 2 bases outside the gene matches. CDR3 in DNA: TGTGCCTGGAGGGGGGACAGCCAAGAGACCCAGTACTTC. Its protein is CAWRGDSQETQYF.

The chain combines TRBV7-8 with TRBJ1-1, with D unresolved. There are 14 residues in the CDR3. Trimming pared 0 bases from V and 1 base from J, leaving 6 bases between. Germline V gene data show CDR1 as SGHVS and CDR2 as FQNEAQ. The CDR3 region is CASSLAVRNTEAFF. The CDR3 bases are TGTGCCAGCAGCTTAGCGGTCAGGAACACTGAAGCTTTCTTT.

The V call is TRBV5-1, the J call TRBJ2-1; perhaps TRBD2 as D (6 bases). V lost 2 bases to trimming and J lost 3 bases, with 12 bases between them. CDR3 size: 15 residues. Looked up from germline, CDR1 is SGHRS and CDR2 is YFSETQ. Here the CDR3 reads CASSLVRDFYNEQFF. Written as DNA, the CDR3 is TGCGCCAGCAGCTTAGTACGGGACTTCTACAATGAGCAGTTCTTC.

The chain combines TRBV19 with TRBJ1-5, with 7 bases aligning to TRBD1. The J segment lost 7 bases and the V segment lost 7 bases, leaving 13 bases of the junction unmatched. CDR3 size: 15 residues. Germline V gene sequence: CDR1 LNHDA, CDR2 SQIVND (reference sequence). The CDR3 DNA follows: TGTGCCAGTACCGGAGACAGGGCCAGCAGCCAGCCCCAGCATTTT. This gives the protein CASTGDRASSQPQHF.

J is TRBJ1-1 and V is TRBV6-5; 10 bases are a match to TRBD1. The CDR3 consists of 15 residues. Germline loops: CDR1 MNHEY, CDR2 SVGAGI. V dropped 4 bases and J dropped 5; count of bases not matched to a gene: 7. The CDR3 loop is CASSSKTGGFTEAFF. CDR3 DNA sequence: TGTGCCAGCAGTTCCAAGACAGGGGGCTTTACTGAAGCTTTCTTT.

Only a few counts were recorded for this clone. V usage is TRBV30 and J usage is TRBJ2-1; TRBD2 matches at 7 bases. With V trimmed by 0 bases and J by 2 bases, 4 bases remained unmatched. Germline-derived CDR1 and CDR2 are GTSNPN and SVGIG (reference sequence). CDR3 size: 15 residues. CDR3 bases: TGTGCCTGGAGTGTAGGGAGCGGGACCTACAATGAGCAGTTCTTC. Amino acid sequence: CAWSVGSGTYNEQFF.

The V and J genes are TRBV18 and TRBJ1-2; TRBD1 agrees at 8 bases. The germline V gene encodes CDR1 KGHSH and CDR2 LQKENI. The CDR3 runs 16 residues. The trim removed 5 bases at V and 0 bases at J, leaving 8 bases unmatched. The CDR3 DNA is TGTGCCAGCTCAAAAATGGACAGGGACCCTAACTATGGCTACACCTTC. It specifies CASSKMDRDPNYGYTF.

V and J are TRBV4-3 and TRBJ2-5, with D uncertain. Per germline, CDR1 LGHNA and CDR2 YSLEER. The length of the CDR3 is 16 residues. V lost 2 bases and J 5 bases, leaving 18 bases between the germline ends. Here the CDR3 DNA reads TGCGCCAGCAGCCAAAATTTTGGCCCTGGGCGCGAGACCCAGTACTTC. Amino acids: CASSQNFGPGRETQYF.

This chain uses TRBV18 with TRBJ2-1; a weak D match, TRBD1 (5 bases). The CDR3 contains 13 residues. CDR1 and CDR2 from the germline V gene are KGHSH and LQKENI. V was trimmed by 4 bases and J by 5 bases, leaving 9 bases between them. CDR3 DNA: TGTGCCAGCTCACAGGGGAATAACAATGAGCAGTTCTTC. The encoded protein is CASSQGNNNEQFF.

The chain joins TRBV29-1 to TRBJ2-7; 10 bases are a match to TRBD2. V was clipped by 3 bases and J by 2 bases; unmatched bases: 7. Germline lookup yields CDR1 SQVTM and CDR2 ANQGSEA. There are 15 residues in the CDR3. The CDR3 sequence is CSVEGGTSETYEQYF. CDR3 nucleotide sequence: TGCAGCGTTGAGGGAGGGACTAGCGAGACCTACGAGCAGTACTTC.

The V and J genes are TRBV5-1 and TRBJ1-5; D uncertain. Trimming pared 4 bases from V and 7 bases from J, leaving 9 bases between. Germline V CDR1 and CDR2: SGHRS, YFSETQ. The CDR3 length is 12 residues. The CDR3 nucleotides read TGCGCCAGCAGCCCTGTTGGGCAGCCCCAGCATTTT. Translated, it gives CASSPVGQPQHF.

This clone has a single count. The CDR3 coding sequence is TGTGCCAGCAGCACCCCCCGGGCTGCCTATGGCTACACCTTC. Translated: CASSTPRAAYGYTF. This sequence joins TRBV28 and TRBJ1-2; no reliable D call. The CDR3 is 14 amino acids. The germline gives CDR1 MDHEN, CDR2 SYDVKM. V lost 6 bases to trimming and J lost 4 bases, with 15 bases between them.

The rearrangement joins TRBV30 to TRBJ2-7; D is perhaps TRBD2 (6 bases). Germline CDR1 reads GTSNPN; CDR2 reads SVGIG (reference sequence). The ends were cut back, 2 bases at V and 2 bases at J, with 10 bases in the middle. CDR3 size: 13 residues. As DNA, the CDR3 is TGTGCCTGGAGTTTGCGGGGCACCTACGAGCAGTACTTC. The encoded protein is CAWSLRGTYEQYF.

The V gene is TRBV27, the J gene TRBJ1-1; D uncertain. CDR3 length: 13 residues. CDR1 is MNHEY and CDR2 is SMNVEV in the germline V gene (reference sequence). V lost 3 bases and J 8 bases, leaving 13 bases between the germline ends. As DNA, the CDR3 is TGTGCCAGCAGTTTTTATGGGTTGCACGAAGCTTTCTTT. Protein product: CASSFYGLHEAFF.

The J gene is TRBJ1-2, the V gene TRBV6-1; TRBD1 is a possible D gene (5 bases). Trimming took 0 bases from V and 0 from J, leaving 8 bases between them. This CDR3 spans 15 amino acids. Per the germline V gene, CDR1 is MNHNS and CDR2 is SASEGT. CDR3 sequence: CASSEALGANYGYTF. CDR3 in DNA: TGTGCCAGCAGTGAAGCGTTGGGGGCTAACTATGGCTACACCTTC.

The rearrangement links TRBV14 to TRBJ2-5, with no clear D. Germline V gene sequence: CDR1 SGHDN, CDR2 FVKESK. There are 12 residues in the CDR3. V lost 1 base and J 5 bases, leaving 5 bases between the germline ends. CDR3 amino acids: CASSQVVETQYF. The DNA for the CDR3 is TGTGCCAGCAGCCAAGTAGTGGAGACCCAGTACTTC. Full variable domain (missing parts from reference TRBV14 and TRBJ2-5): EAGVTQFPSHSVIEKGQTVTLRCDPISGHDNLYWYRRVMGKEIKFLLHFVKESKQDESGMPNNRFLAERTGGTYSTLKVQPAELEDSGVYFCASSQVVETQYFGPGTRLLVL.

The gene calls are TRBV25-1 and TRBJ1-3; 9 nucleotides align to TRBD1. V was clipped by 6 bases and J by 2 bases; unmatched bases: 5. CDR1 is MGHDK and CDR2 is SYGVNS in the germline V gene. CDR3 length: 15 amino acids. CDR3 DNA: TGTGCCAGCAGATGGACAGGGGATGCTGGAAACACCATATATTTT. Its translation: CASRWTGDAGNTIYF.

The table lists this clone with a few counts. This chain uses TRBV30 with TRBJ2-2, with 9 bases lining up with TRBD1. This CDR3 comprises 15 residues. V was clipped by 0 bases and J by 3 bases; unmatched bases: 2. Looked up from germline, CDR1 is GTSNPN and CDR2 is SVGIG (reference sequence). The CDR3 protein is CAWSVRDRDTGELFF. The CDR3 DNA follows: TGTGCCTGGAGTGTGAGGGACAGGGACACCGGGGAGCTGTTTTTT. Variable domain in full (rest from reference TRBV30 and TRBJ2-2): SQTIHQWPATLVQPVGSPLSLECTVEGTSNPNLYWYRQAAGRGLQLLFYSVGIGQISSEVPQNLSASRPQDRQFILSSKKLLLSDSGFYLCAWSVRDRDTGELFFGEGSRLTVL.

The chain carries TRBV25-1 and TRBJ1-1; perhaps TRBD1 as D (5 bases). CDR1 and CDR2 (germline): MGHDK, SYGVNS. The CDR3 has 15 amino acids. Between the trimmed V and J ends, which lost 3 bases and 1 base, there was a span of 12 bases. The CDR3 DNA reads TGTGCCAGCAGTGACCCTAGGGGAGGGAACACTGAAGCTTTCTTT. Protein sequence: CASSDPRGGNTEAFF.

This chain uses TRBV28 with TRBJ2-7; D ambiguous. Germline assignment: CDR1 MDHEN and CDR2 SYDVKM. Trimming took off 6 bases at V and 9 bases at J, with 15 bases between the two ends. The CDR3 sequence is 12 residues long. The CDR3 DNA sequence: TGTGCCAGCAGCCTAAGGGATCGCGGGCAGTACTTC. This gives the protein CASSLRDRGQYF.

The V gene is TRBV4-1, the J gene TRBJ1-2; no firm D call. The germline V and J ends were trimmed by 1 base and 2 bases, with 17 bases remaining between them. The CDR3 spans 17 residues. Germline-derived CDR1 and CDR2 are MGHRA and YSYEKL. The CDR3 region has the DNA TGCGCCAGCAGCCAAGGAGGGTTCCGCCTGCGGAACTATGGCTACACCTTC. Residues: CASSQGGFRLRNYGYTF.

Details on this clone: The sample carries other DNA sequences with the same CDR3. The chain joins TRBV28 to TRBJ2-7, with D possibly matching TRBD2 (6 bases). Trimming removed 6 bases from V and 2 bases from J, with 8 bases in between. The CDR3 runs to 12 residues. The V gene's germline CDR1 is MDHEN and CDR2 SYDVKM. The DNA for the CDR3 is TGTGCCAGCAGCGGGAGACCCTACGAGCAGTACTTC. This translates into CASSGRPYEQYF.

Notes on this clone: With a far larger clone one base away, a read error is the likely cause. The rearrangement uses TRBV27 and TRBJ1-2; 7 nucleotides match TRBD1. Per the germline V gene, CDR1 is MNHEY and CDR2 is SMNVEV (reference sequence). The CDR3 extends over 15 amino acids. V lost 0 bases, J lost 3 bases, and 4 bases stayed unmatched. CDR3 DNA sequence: TGTGCCAGCAGTTTATCGTGGCAGGGGGACTATGGCTACACCTTC. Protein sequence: CASSLSWQGDYGYTF.